This is a list of T cell receptor beta chains from one sample in a study of blood T cell repertoires in COVID-19. Generated by immunoSEQ multiplex PCR, the TCRdb table keeps only in-frame clones and is missing some. The sample lists fewer than 350,000 clones, around nine tenths occurring once. Sequences were obtained from PBMCs or T cells enriched from blood (not recorded which). All receptors come from a woman in her 30s who had been exposed to COVID-19. The CDR3 runs from the conserved cysteine through the conserved F or W. D genes are given only for firm matches. The size of a clone is reported for some rows only, either as once, few or many, or as a class for expanded clones.

clone_size,d_call,j_call,v_call,cdr3_aa,cdr3_nt
.,.,TRBJ1-1,TRBV11-2,CASSLGQVPGAEAFF,TGTGCCAGCAGCTTAGGGCAGGTCCCCGGGGCTGAAGCTTTCTTT
once,TRBD2,TRBJ2-7,TRBV28,CASGLAGSLSYEQYF,TGTGCCAGCGGACTAGCGGGGAGCCTTTCCTACGAGCAGTACTTC
.,.,TRBJ2-7,TRBV2,CASSVGQSYEQYF,TGTGCCAGCAGTGTTGGACAGTCCTACGAGCAGTACTTC
.,TRBD1,TRBJ2-3,TRBV18,CASSPLGQGVLLPTDTQYF,TGTGCCAGCTCACCCTTAGGACAGGGGGTTCTGCTCCCCACAGATACGCAGTATTTT
.,.,TRBJ2-5,TRBV28,CASSLSGYQETQYF,TGTGCCAGCAGTTTATCAGGGTACCAAGAGACCCAGTACTTC
.,.,TRBJ1-4,TRBV6-2/TRBV6-3,CASSEQTTTNEKLFF,TGTGCCAGCAGCGAACAGACGACAACTAATGAAAAACTGTTTTTT
.,TRBD2,TRBJ2-7,TRBV6-5,CASTLFAGAYEQYF,TGTGCCAGCACCCTCTTTGCGGGGGCCTACGAGCAGTACTTC
.,TRBD1,TRBJ2-1,TRBV9,CASSVEGGRLRNEQFF,TGTGCCAGCAGCGTAGAAGGGGGCCGCCTGAGGAATGAGCAGTTCTTC
.,TRBD2,TRBJ2-1,TRBV9,CASSVGTSAYNEQFF,TGTGCCAGCAGCGTAGGGACTAGCGCGTACAATGAGCAGTTCTTC
.,.,TRBJ2-1,TRBV5-6,CASSGSGLRYEQFF,TGTGCCAGCAGCGGATCGGGACTCCGATATGAGCAGTTCTTC
once,.,TRBJ2-5,TRBV19,CASSSRTLQETQYF,TGTGCCAGTAGTTCCCGGACTCTCCAAGAGACCCAGTACTTC
.,TRBD1,TRBJ1-5,TRBV10-3,CAISVGTGDQPQHF,TGTGCCATCAGTGTAGGGACAGGGGACCAGCCCCAGCATTTT
.,TRBD1,TRBJ2-5,TRBV7-9,CASSSQGYGETQYF,TGTGCCAGCAGCTCACAGGGGTATGGAGAGACCCAGTACTTC
.,TRBD2,TRBJ2-7,TRBV29-1,CSAGLAGVGEQYF,TGCAGCGCCGGGCTGGCGGGAGTGGGCGAGCAGTACTTC
.,TRBD1,TRBJ2-5,TRBV19,CASSLGTGTLETQYF,TGTGCCAGTAGTCTAGGGACAGGGACCCTTGAGACCCAGTACTTC
.,.,TRBJ1-2,TRBV11-2,CASSPGTRYGYTF,TGTGCCAGCAGCCCCGGGACACGCTATGGCTACACCTTC
once,TRBD1,TRBJ1-1,TRBV7-2,CASSFSDRGGTEAFF,TGTGCCAGCAGCTTCTCGGACAGGGGCGGCACTGAAGCTTTCTTT
once,.,TRBJ2-7,TRBV27,CASNLPGGEQYF,TGTGCCAGCAACCTCCCCGGGGGCGAGCAGTACTTC
.,TRBD1,TRBJ2-1,TRBV15,CATSSPPGGYNEQFF,TGTGCCACCAGCAGCCCGCCAGGGGGTTACAATGAGCAGTTCTTC
.,TRBD1,TRBJ1-1,TRBV6-5,CASNPGQGASTEAFF,TGTGCCAGCAACCCGGGACAGGGGGCGAGTACTGAAGCTTTCTTT
once,TRBD2,TRBJ2-5,TRBV30,CAWGRRRGPGGETQYF,TGTGCCTGGGGACGGCGTCGGGGCCCCGGGGGGGAGACCCAGTACTTC
.,.,TRBJ2-3,TRBV13,CASSLDKRATDTQYF,TGTGCCAGCAGCTTAGACAAGCGGGCCACAGATACGCAGTATTTT
.,TRBD1,TRBJ2-7,TRBV6-5,CASSYSRDRGRQEQYF,TGTGCCAGCAGTTACTCCCGGGACAGGGGGCGCCAAGAGCAGTACTTC
.,.,TRBJ1-4,TRBV5-1,CASSLLGAANEKLFF,TGCGCCAGCAGCTTGCTGGGGGCTGCTAATGAAAAACTGTTTTTT
.,.,TRBJ2-1,TRBV11-2,CASSLEATPWRQFF,TGTGCCAGCAGCTTAGAAGCAACACCATGGAGACAGTTCTTC
.,.,TRBJ2-2,TRBV2,CASGRGRTGELFF,TGTGCCAGCGGGCGGGGACGGACCGGGGAGCTGTTTTTT
.,.,TRBJ2-1,TRBV15,CATSREWDFNNEQFF,TGTGCCACCAGCAGAGAATGGGACTTCAACAATGAGCAGTTCTTC
.,TRBD2,TRBJ2-7,TRBV25-1,CASSPGRLAGFYEQYF,TGTGCCAGCAGCCCGGGGAGACTAGCGGGTTTCTACGAGCAGTACTTC
.,.,TRBJ1-1,TRBV12-5,CASGLVAGKNTEAFF,TGTGCTAGTGGTTTGGTGGCTGGCAAGAACACTGAAGCTTTCTTT
.,TRBD1,TRBJ2-7,TRBV2,CASSTPRGSSYEQYF,TGTGCCAGCAGTACCCCCAGGGGGAGCTCCTACGAGCAGTACTTC
.,TRBD1,TRBJ2-3,TRBV30,CAGGQGARADTQYF,TGTGCCGGGGGACAGGGGGCGCGGGCAGATACGCAGTATTTT
.,.,TRBJ2-3,TRBV6-1,CASSEDTLDTQYF,TGTGCCAGCAGTGAAGACACGCTGGATACGCAGTATTTT
.,TRBD1,TRBJ1-2,TRBV2,CASSPGTATYGYTF,TGTGCCAGCAGCCCAGGGACAGCAACCTATGGCTACACCTTC
.,.,TRBJ2-2,TRBV2,CASRGGPNTGELFF,TGTGCCAGCAGGGGGGGACCGAACACCGGGGAGCTGTTTTTT
once,.,TRBJ1-6,TRBV28,CASSFGQIYNSPLHF,TGTGCCAGCAGTTTTGGGCAGATCTATAATTCACCCCTCCACTTT
.,TRBD1,TRBJ1-3,TRBV7-2,CASSSWTGAGNTIYF,TGTGCCAGCAGCTCCTGGACAGGTGCGGGAAACACCATATATTTT
.,TRBD1,TRBJ2-7,TRBV10-1,CASSSGQGGEQYF,TGCGCCAGCAGTTCCGGACAGGGAGGCGAGCAGTACTTC
.,.,TRBJ2-3,TRBV11-3,CASSFRGGRNTQYF,TGTGCCAGCAGCTTTCGAGGTGGCCGGAATACGCAGTATTTT
.,TRBD1,TRBJ1-2,TRBV28,CASSPGTGGKGYGYTF,TGTGCCAGCAGCCCAGGGACAGGGGGCAAGGGCTATGGCTACACCTTC
.,TRBD2,TRBJ2-3,TRBV19,CASSGFSGTSGPDTQYF,TGTGCCAGTAGTGGATTTTCCGGGACTAGCGGGCCAGATACGCAGTATTTT